What follows describes a single TCR beta chain. Germline V gene lookup returns CDR1 GTSNPN and CDR2 SVGIG (reference sequence). Trimming took 4 bases from V and 5 from J; bases not matched to a gene: 10. The CDR3 consists of 15 residues. TCRdb recomputed calls from the 5' RACE reads with MiXCR, one row per CDR3 protein. The data show about 94,000 distinct CDR3 sequences, with roughly 21% seen just once and roughly 22% held by the top ten. This record comes from a study of spatial heterogeneity in lung cancer. Time point reported: blood at routine non-recurrence follow-up after resection. Unsorted tumor, nontumor lung tissue or cryopreserved PBMC supplied the whole RNA.

V is TRBV30 and J is TRBJ1-4; TRBD1 agrees at 7 bases. The sequencing here drew on PBMCs, taken at follow-up. The TCR sequence derives from a male donor with early-stage non-small cell lung cancer. DNA for the CDR3: TGTGCCTGGATACCAGGCGGGACAGTAAATGAAAAACTGTTTTTT. This codes for CAWIPGGTVNEKLFF. The entire variable domain, with the rest obtained from reference TRBV30 and TRBJ1-4, is as follows: SQTIHQWPATLVQPVGSPLSLECTVEGTSNPNLYWYRQAAGRGLQLLFYSVGIGQISSEVPQNLSASRPQDRQFILSSKKLLLSDSGFYLCAWIPGGTVNEKLFFGSGTQLSVL.